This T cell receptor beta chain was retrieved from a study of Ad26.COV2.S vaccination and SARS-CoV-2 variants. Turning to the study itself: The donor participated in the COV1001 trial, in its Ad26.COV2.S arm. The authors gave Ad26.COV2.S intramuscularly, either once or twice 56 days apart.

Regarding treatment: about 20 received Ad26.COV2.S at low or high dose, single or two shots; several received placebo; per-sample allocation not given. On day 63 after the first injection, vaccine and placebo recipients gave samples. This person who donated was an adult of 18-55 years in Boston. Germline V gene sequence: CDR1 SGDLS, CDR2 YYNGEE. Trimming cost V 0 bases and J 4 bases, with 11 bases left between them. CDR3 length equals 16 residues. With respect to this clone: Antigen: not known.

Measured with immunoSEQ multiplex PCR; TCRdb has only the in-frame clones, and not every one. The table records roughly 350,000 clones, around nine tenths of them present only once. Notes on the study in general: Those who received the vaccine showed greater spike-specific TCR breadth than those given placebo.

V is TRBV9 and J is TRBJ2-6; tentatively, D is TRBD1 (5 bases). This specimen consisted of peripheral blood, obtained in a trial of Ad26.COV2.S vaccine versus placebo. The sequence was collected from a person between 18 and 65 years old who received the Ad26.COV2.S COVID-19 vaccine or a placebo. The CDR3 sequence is CASSVGGASGANVLTF. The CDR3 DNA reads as TGTGCCAGCAGCGTAGGTGGGGCGTCGGGGGCCAACGTCCTGACTTTC.